What follows is one T cell receptor (beta chain) and its context. This sample stems from a study of cytomegalovirus exposure and HLA in healthy donors. The CDR3 totals 16 residues. V was clipped by 3 bases and J by 5 bases, with 18 bases between them. Amplification used 60 Vbeta primers and 13 Jbeta primers. Measured with immunoSEQ multiplex PCR; TCRdb has only the in-frame clones, and not every one. The specimen's table records some 200,000 clones. Sequenced material: PBMCs. The chain joins TRBV5-3 to TRBJ1-5; D is perhaps TRBD1 (5 bases). TRBV5-3 is classed as an ORF, of uncertain function. The receptor was isolated from a man aged 25-45 years in good health and CMV-seronegative. DNA for the CDR3: TGTGCCAGAAGCTGGGGCCCGCCGGGCCTGCATCAGCCCCAGCATTTT. Protein: CARSWGPPGLHQPQHF.